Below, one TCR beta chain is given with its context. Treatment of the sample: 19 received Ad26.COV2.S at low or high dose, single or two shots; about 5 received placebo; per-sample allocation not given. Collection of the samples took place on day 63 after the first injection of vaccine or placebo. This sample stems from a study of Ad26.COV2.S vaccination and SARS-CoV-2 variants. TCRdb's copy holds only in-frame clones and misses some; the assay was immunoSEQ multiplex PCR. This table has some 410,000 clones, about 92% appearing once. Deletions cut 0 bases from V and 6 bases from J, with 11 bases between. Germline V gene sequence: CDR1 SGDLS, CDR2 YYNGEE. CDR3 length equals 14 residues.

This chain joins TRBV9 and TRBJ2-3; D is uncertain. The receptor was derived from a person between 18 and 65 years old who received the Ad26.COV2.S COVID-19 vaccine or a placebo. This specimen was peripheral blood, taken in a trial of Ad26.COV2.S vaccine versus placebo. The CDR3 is CASSVGGAVDTQYF. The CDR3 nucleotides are TGTGCCAGCAGCGTAGGAGGCGCAGTCGATACGCAGTATTTT.